This is a list of T cell receptor beta chains from one sample in a study of CD8 T cells in ankylosing spondylitis. Each CDR3 protein gets one entry after TCRdb re-called the 5' RACE reads with MiXCR. The data contain 150,000 or so distinct CDR3 sequences, 15% to 20% of them seen just once; the ten biggest clones take up about 8%. Sequencing was performed on blood, either unsorted or a sorted T cell fraction (not recorded which). All receptors derive from a male donor with ankylosing spondylitis or in good health (not recorded which). CDR3s include the opening cysteine and the closing phenylalanine or tryptophan. Each record gives: J gene, clone size, D gene, V gene, CDR3 DNA, CDR3 protein. The D gene is left open where the match is weak. A clone size is listed for some rows: how often the clone was seen (once, few, many), or a class if it is expanded.

TRBJ2-5	.	.	TRBV29-1	TGCAGCGTTACGCCAAGGCGACAAGAGACCCAGTACTTC	CSVTPRRQETQYF
TRBJ1-2	.	.	TRBV6-5	TGTGCCAGCAGTTACGGGGGCGCGGGGGACTATGGCTACACCTTC	CASSYGGAGDYGYTF
TRBJ1-4	many	.	TRBV28	TGTGCCAGCGAAGGGGCGGCGGATGAAAAACTGTTTTTT	CASEGAADEKLFF
TRBJ2-1	.	TRBD2	TRBV12-5	TGTGCTAGTGGTTTGGGGGGACTAGCGTACGATAATGAGCAGTTCTTC	CASGLGGLAYDNEQFF
TRBJ2-5	.	.	TRBV9	TGTGCCAGCAGCGTAGCCCCTTCACCCGGTTCGGAGACCCAGTACTTC	CASSVAPSPGSETQYF
TRBJ2-2	.	.	TRBV5-1	TGCGCCAGCAGCTTGGGGGGTACGACGACCGGGGAGCTGTTTTTT	CASSLGGTTTGELFF
TRBJ2-7	.	.	TRBV7-9	TGTGCCAGCAGCTATTTCCCCCCGGGACGCTCAAACGAGCAGTACTTC	CASSYFPPGRSNEQYF
TRBJ2-7	many	.	TRBV2	TGTGCCAGCAGACCGGGGCCGACCTACGAGCAGTACTTC	CASRPGPTYEQYF
TRBJ1-2	few	.	TRBV28	TGTGCCGGGCAAGGGGCAGGAGATTTTAACTATGGCTACACCTTC	CAGQGAGDFNYGYTF
TRBJ1-5	many	.	TRBV20-1	TGCAGTGCTAGAGATCCGGGTCTCCCTGGCAATCAGCCCCAGCATTTT	CSARDPGLPGNQPQHF
TRBJ2-1	few	.	TRBV29-1	TGCAGCGTTGGGGACTCCCTCCGGGGCTGGGTCTTC	CSVGDSLRGWVF
TRBJ2-2	few	.	TRBV20-1	TGCAGTGCTAAGCCGCGCGGGGTGGGCACCGGGGAGCTGTTTTTT	CSAKPRGVGTGELFF
TRBJ1-2	few	TRBD1	TRBV20-1	TGCAGTGCTAGAGATTGGGACAGGGCGTATGGCTACACCTTC	CSARDWDRAYGYTF
TRBJ2-7	few	TRBD2	TRBV11-3	TGTGCCAGCAGCTTAGGACTAGCGGGAGGGCCCGAGCAGTACTTC	CASSLGLAGGPEQYF
TRBJ1-4	.	.	TRBV29-1	TGCAGCGCATCAGTAGGGCAGGGTGAAAAACTGTTTTTT	CSASVGQGEKLFF
TRBJ2-1	many	.	TRBV20-1	TGCAGTGCTGCCCGACTAGGGACTTACAATGAGCAGTTCTTC	CSAARLGTYNEQFF
TRBJ1-2	few	.	TRBV7-2	TGTGCCAGCAGCTTAGGGGGGGATTTGCATGGCTACACCTTC	CASSLGGDLHGYTF
TRBJ1-2	few	.	TRBV7-2	TGTGCCAGCAGCGATTGGGGGACTGATACGGTAGACTATGGCTACACCTTC	CASSDWGTDTVDYGYTF
TRBJ2-6	once	.	TRBV10-3	TGTGCCATCAGTGAAGGAGTGTCTGGGGCCAACGTCCTGACTTTC	CAISEGVSGANVLTF
TRBJ2-3	many	.	TRBV11-2	TGTGCCAGCAGCTTGGACCACACAGATACGCAGTATTTT	CASSLDHTDTQYF
TRBJ2-3	.	TRBD2	TRBV28	TGTGCCAGCAGTTTTCCCACTAGCGGAGACACAGATACGCAGTATTTT	CASSFPTSGDTDTQYF
TRBJ2-7	.	TRBD1	TRBV6-1	TGTGCCAGCAGTAAACAGGGGATTCCCTACGAGCAGTACTTC	CASSKQGIPYEQYF
TRBJ2-2	.	TRBD2	TRBV5-5	TGTGCCAGCAGCTCGCGAACGGGACTAGCGGGGACCGGGGAGCTGTTTTTT	CASSSRTGLAGTGELFF
TRBJ2-1	many	TRBD2	TRBV5-1	TGCGCCAGTAGGGGGGGACTAGCGGAGAATGAGCAGTTCTTC	CASRGGLAENEQFF
TRBJ1-3	.	.	TRBV12-3/TRBV12-4	TGTGCCAGCAGTCAAGGCACAGGAAACACCATATATTTT	CASSQGTGNTIYF
TRBJ2-7	many	TRBD1	TRBV27	TGTGCCAGCAGTCCCGACAGGGCGGGCTTCTACGAGCAGTACTTC	CASSPDRAGFYEQYF
TRBJ2-7	many	.	TRBV5-8	TGTGCCAGCAGCTTGGGGGTCTCCTACGAGCAGTACTTC	CASSLGVSYEQYF
TRBJ2-7	many	.	TRBV5-1	TGCGCCAGCAGCGAAGGACCAAGCTACGAGCAGTACTTC	CASSEGPSYEQYF
TRBJ1-5	.	.	TRBV7-8	TGTGCCAGCAGCTGGGGTGGGGGCAATCAGCCCCAGCATTTT	CASSWGGGNQPQHF
TRBJ2-7	many	TRBD1	TRBV4-1	TGCGCCAGCAGCCAGGTAGGACAGGGCCCCCCAGAGCAGTACTTC	CASSQVGQGPPEQYF
TRBJ2-2	.	.	TRBV7-8	TGTGCCAGCAGCTTAGCGGCCCAGTACACCGGGGAGCTGTTTTTT	CASSLAAQYTGELFF
TRBJ2-1	many	.	TRBV15	TGTGCCACCAGCAGAGATTCCCCTGGCTACAATGAGCAGTTCTTC	CATSRDSPGYNEQFF
TRBJ2-5	few	.	TRBV7-9	TGTGCCAGCAGCTTAGTGTCTGGGCAAGAGACCCAGTACTTC	CASSLVSGQETQYF
TRBJ2-1	many	TRBD1	TRBV7-2	TGTGCCAGCAGCAGGGACAGGTTTGGAGGGGATGAGCAGTTCTTC	CASSRDRFGGDEQFF
TRBJ2-7	.	TRBD2	TRBV7-2	TGTGCCAGCAGCTTAGATCGGGAGGTCTTATACTACGAGCAGTACTTC	CASSLDREVLYYEQYF
TRBJ2-5	many	TRBD2	TRBV20-1	TGCAGTGCCCGTTCCCTGGCGGGAGGGTCAGAGACCCAGTACTTC	CSARSLAGGSETQYF
TRBJ1-1	many	.	TRBV20-1	TGCAGTGCTATTAGAGCCGAAGCTTTCTTT	CSAIRAEAFF
TRBJ2-1	many	.	TRBV5-1	TGCGCCAGCAGCTTGGCCGGAGACAGCTCCTACAATGAGCAGTTCTTC	CASSLAGDSSYNEQFF
TRBJ2-5	.	TRBD2	TRBV27	TGTGCCACCCGGACTAGGGCGGAGACCCAGTACTTC	CATRTRAETQYF
TRBJ2-1	.	.	TRBV28	TGTGCCAGCAGTTCCCCCTCAGGGAGAAGCTCCTACAATGAGCAGTTCTTC	CASSSPSGRSSYNEQFF
TRBJ2-2	.	TRBD2	TRBV5-1	TGCGCCAGCAGGACTAGCTCTTACACCGGGGAGCTGTTTTTT	CASRTSSYTGELFF
TRBJ2-3	.	.	TRBV28	TGTGCCAGCTCCCCTCCCGGAAGCACAGATACGCAGTATTTT	CASSPPGSTDTQYF
TRBJ2-1	few	.	TRBV5-1	TGCGCCAGCAGCTTGCCAGCGGGCTCCTACAATGAGCAGTTCTTC	CASSLPAGSYNEQFF
TRBJ1-1	many	TRBD1	TRBV5-1	TGCGCCAGCAGCCCAGACAGGGCATTTGGTGAAGCTTTCTTT	CASSPDRAFGEAFF
TRBJ1-5	.	TRBD1	TRBV7-9	TGTGCCAGCAGCCTGGACAGGTTCGGCAATCAGCCCCAGCATTTT	CASSLDRFGNQPQHF
TRBJ2-5	few	TRBD2	TRBV25-1	TGTGCCAGCAGTGATGGGACTAGCGGTTTCGGGGAGACCCAGTACTTC	CASSDGTSGFGETQYF
TRBJ2-2	few	.	TRBV29-1	TGCAGCGTGATGGGCGGGGTTCCCGGGGAGCTGTTTTTT	CSVMGGVPGELFF
TRBJ2-1	many	TRBD2	TRBV20-1	TGCAGTGCTAGTGCTGGACTAGCGTTATACAATGAGCAGTTCTTC	CSASAGLALYNEQFF